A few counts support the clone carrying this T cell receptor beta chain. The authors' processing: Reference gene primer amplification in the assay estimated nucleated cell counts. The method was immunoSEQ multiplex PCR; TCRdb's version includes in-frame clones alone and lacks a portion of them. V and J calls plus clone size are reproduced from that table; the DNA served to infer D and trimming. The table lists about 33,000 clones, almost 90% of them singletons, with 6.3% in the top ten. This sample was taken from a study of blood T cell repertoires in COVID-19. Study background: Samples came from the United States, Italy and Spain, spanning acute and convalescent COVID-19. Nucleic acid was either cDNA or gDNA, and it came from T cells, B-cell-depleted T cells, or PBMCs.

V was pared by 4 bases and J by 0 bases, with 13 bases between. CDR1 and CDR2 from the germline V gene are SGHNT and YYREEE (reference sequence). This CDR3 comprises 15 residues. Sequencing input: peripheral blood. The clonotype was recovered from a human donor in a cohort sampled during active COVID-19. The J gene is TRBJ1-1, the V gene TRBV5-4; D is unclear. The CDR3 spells CASSNQQLMNTEAFF. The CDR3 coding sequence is TGTGCCAGCAGCAACCAACAGCTCATGAACACTGAAGCTTTCTTT.